The TCR beta chain under discussion was sequenced for a study of T cells after yellow fever vaccination. The wider study: Fractions of limited cellularity were prepared by means of SMART-Seq v4 Ultra Low Input. The study, taken as a whole, reports: On re-exposure, the response was weaker but peaked faster, at day 5 versus 15. Most primary-vaccination clones recurred post-booster (around 95% CD4, 85% to 90% CD8). The bulk population could contribute abundant contaminating clonotypes to FACS-sorted repertoires.

The CDR3 is 16 amino acids. Per germline, CDR1 MGHRA and CDR2 YSYEKL. Trimming at V came to 3 bases and at J to 4 bases, leaving 7 bases not matched to a gene. MiXCR was run by TCRdb on the 5' RACE reads, yielding one entry per CDR3 protein. The sample lists tens of thousands of distinct CDR3 sequences, approximately 6.2% occurring once. This clonotype was recorded at least ten times. The target antigen is unknown. This chain joins TRBV4-1 and TRBJ2-5; the match to TRBD2 covers 11 bases. This receptor was taken from a young man who received the YFV17D yellow fever vaccine. The sequences come from CD4+ T cells sorted from PBMCs, collected about 2 weeks after the first yellow fever vaccination. The CDR3 reads CASSHTPGTSGETQYF. DNA of the CDR3: TGCGCCAGCAGCCACACTCCCGGGACTAGCGGAGAGACCCAGTACTTC.